The 15 T cell receptor beta chains below come from one sample, sequenced in a study of cytomegalovirus exposure and HLA in healthy donors. 60 Vbeta and 13 Jbeta primers were used in PCR. TCRdb's copy holds only in-frame clones and misses some; the assay was immunoSEQ multiplex PCR. The sample includes around 140,000 clones, 82% of them seen just once. The specimen sequenced was PBMCs. The receptor set was obtained from an older woman in good health and CMV-seropositive.

CDR3 sequence (DNA): TGTGCCAGCAGCGATACGGGATCTTACTACGAGCAGTACTTC. It translates to CASSDTGSYYEQYF. The chain carries TRBV11-3 and TRBJ2-7, with D possibly TRBD2 on 5 matching bases. Germline V lookup: CDR1 SGHNT, CDR2 YENEEA. Trimming took off 5 bases at V and 3 bases at J, with 14 bases between the two ends. The CDR3 has 14 residues.

This chain connects TRBV7-3 to TRBJ2-3, with TRBD1 matching over 9 bases. CDR1 and CDR2 from the germline V gene are SGHTA and FQGTGA. Unmatched junction bases numbered 4, after V lost 0 bases and J lost 6 bases. The CDR3 has 15 residues. The CDR3 bases are TGTGCCAGCAGCTTAACGGGGACAGGGTCCGATACGCAGTATTTT. Amino acids: CASSLTGTGSDTQYF.

In nucleotides, the CDR3 is TGTGCCAGCAGCTTGGCTAGTCTAGAGACCCAGTACTTC. As protein: CASSLASLETQYF. The J gene is TRBJ2-5, the V gene TRBV5-6; D unclear. CDR1 and CDR2 from the germline V gene are SGHDT and YYEEEE. The ends were cut back, 0 bases at V and 4 bases at J, with 7 bases in the middle. This CDR3 spans 13 amino acids.

This clone was seen a handful of times. The chain uses TRBV5-6 and TRBJ1-2, with D unclear. V was shortened by 5 bases and J by 3 bases, with 11 bases between the two germline ends. The CDR3 is 13 residues long. Germline V gene lookup returns CDR1 SGHDT and CDR2 YYEEEE. CDR3 coding DNA: TGTGCCAGCAGATTTTGGCAGGACTATGGCTACACCTTC. Protein: CASRFWQDYGYTF.

The rearrangement links TRBV27 to TRBJ2-1; TRBD2 is a possible D gene (6 bases). With 2 bases removed from V and 6 bases from J, the gap between germline ends came to 11 bases. The CDR3 extends over 14 amino acids. From germline, CDR1 is MNHEY and CDR2 SMNVEV (reference sequence). The CDR3 reads CASSLTGVGNEQFF. The CDR3 nucleotides are TGTGCCAGCAGTTTAACGGGAGTAGGCAATGAGCAGTTCTTC.

The J gene is TRBJ1-5, the V gene TRBV5-8; D gene uncertain. This CDR3 spans 14 amino acids. Germline V CDR1 and CDR2: SGHTS, YDEGEE. V lost 0 bases and J lost 5, with 9 bases in between. The DNA for the CDR3 is TGTGCCAGCAGCTTGGCGGGATGGGATCAGCCCCAGCATTTT. Protein sequence: CASSLAGWDQPQHF.

J is TRBJ2-1 and V is TRBV28, with 11 bases aligning to TRBD2. The CDR3 runs to 16 residues. Trimming at V came to 4 bases and at J to 5 bases, leaving 7 bases not matched to a gene. Germline loops: CDR1 MDHEN, CDR2 SYDVKM. The CDR3 is CASSSPLAGDNNEQFF. The CDR3 nucleotides read TGTGCCAGCAGTTCCCCACTAGCGGGAGATAACAATGAGCAGTTCTTC.

This clone was found once. The chain recombines TRBV14 with TRBJ2-1; D unresolved. Deletions cut 5 bases from V and 3 bases from J, with 8 bases between. The CDR3 spans 13 residues. Germline values: CDR1 SGHDN, CDR2 FVKESK. The CDR3 DNA reads TGTGCCAGCAGCGGGCAGAGCTACAATGAGCAGTTCTTC. Its translation is CASSGQSYNEQFF.

This clone was detected only once. The chain employs TRBV9 and TRBJ2-2, with a possible D match to TRBD2 (5 bases). Trimming shortened V by 0 bases and J by 4 bases, and 13 bases separated the two germline ends. The germline gives CDR1 SGDLS, CDR2 YYNGEE. CDR3 length equals 16 residues. In DNA form, the CDR3 reads TGTGCCAGCAGCGTAGGGAGCGGAGCCCCCACCGGGGAGCTGTTTTTT. It codes for CASSVGSGAPTGELFF.

This chain uses TRBV4-3 with TRBJ2-5; weak D call: TRBD2 (6 bases). Trimming removed 0 bases from V and 7 bases from J, with 6 bases in between. The CDR3 covers 12 residues. Germline assignment: CDR1 LGHNA and CDR2 YSLEER. In nucleotides, the CDR3 is TGCGCCAGCAGCCAAGACGGGAGGACCCAGTACTTC. It specifies CASSQDGRTQYF.

V is TRBV14 and J is TRBJ2-4; D is perhaps TRBD1 (6 bases). The CDR3 loop spans 15 amino acids. CDR1 is SGHDN and CDR2 is FVKESK in the germline V gene. The V end was cut by 1 base, the J end by 6 bases, with 13 bases between. In DNA, the CDR3 is TGTGCCAGCAGCCAAGCCGGGACACCGATAAACATTCAGTACTTC. Translating gives CASSQAGTPINIQYF. The variable domain in full, completed from reference TRBV14 and TRBJ2-4, reads EAGVTQFPSHSVIEKGQTVTLRCDPISGHDNLYWYRRVMGKEIKFLLHFVKESKQDESGMPNNRFLAERTGGTYSTLKVQPAELEDSGVYFCASSQAGTPINIQYFGAGTRLSVL.

V is TRBV28 and J is TRBJ2-7; maybe TRBD1 (6 bases). The CDR3 is 13 amino acids. V lost 3 bases to trimming and J lost 6 bases, with 12 bases between them. The germline V gene encodes CDR1 MDHEN and CDR2 SYDVKM. The CDR3 is CASSFNRVGEQYF. DNA for the CDR3: TGTGCCAGCAGTTTTAACAGGGTAGGCGAGCAGTACTTC.

This clone was counted a single time. V and J are TRBV29-1 and TRBJ2-7, with TRBD1 matching 10 bases. Trimming at V came to 3 bases and at J to 6 bases, leaving 5 bases not matched to a gene. This CDR3 comprises 13 residues. The germline CDR1 and CDR2 sequences are SQVTM and ANQGSEA. CDR3 in amino acids: CSVDWDRGPEQYF. In nucleotides, the CDR3 is TGCAGCGTTGATTGGGACAGGGGCCCCGAGCAGTACTTC.

The chain carries TRBV28 and TRBJ2-3; D remains ambiguous. V lost 5 bases and J 1 base, leaving 7 bases between the germline ends. Germline-derived CDR1 and CDR2 are MDHEN and SYDVKM. There are 13 residues in the CDR3. Here the CDR3 DNA reads TGTGCCAGCAGTAGCGATCGCACAGATACGCAGTATTTT. Its protein is CASSSDRTDTQYF.

The chain combines TRBV4-2 with TRBJ1-1; a possible D gene is TRBD1 (5 bases). The length of the CDR3 is 16 residues. With 2 bases removed from V and 6 bases from J, the gap between germline ends came to 19 bases. Germline CDR1 and CDR2: LGHNA and YNFKEQ. CDR3 DNA: TGTGCCAGCAGCCAACTCTACCGGGACGGGAGTCCTGAAGCTTTCTTT. It is translated as CASSQLYRDGSPEAFF.